These 18 T cell receptor beta chains were all obtained from the same sample, sequenced in a study of blood T cell repertoires in COVID-19. The data were produced by immunoSEQ multiplex PCR, yet TCRdb's version contains in-frame clones alone and is incomplete. The repertoire holds about 150,000 clones, with approximately 86% as singletons. The sequenced sample consisted of peripheral blood. All receptors come from a man aged 80 or over with COVID-19, enrolled during active disease.

V and J are TRBV7-2 and TRBJ2-1; 15 nucleotides align to TRBD2. Trimming took 5 bases from V and 7 from J; bases not matched to a gene: 6. This CDR3 region has 16 residues. Germline V CDR1 and CDR2: SGHTA, FQGNSA. The CDR3 spells CASSLTGTSGRNEQFF. Here the CDR3 DNA reads TGTGCCAGCAGCCTTACTGGGACTAGCGGGAGGAATGAGCAGTTCTTC.

V gene TRBV6-6 combines with J gene TRBJ2-1; 10 bases are a match to TRBD1. The CDR3 extends over 16 amino acids. The V segment lost 6 bases and the J segment 2 bases; nucleotides outside the gene matches: 7. CDR1 is MNHNY and CDR2 is SVGAGI in the germline V gene (reference sequence). The CDR3 loop reads CASSAGQGKPYNEQFF. The CDR3 DNA is TGTGCCAGCAGCGCGGGACAGGGGAAGCCCTACAATGAGCAGTTCTTC.

Concerning this clone itself: The sample holds other DNA sequences that translate to the same CDR3. The chain employs TRBV3-1 (or the pseudogene TRBV3-2) and TRBJ1-1, with 8 positions matching TRBD1. The CDR3 has 14 amino acids. V was pared by 4 bases and J by 5 bases, with 6 bases of the junction left unmatched. Germline V gives CDR1 LGHDT, CDR2 YNNKEL (reference sequence). The CDR3 sequence is CASSPTGGGTEAFF. The CDR3 DNA reads TGTGCCAGCAGCCCAACAGGGGGAGGGACTGAAGCTTTCTTT.

The gene calls are TRBV5-6 and TRBJ1-2; TRBD1 might be the D (6 bases). The CDR3 contains 16 residues. Germline V gene lookup returns CDR1 SGHDT and CDR2 YYEEEE. V lost 7 bases and J lost 0, with 19 bases in between. CDR3 bases: TGTGCCAGCCGATGGGACACGGGGATGACTAACTATGGCTACACCTTC. It specifies CASRWDTGMTNYGYTF.

The rearrangement links TRBV3-1 (or the pseudogene TRBV3-2) to TRBJ2-3; 7 positions agree with TRBD2. This CDR3 is built from 14 residues. Unmatched junction bases numbered 4, after V lost 3 bases and J lost 4 bases. The germline V gene has CDR1 LGHDT and CDR2 YNNKEL (reference sequence). Written as DNA, the CDR3 is TGTGCCAGCAGCCACCGGGGGGAGGCAGATACGCAGTATTTT. It yields the protein CASSHRGEADTQYF.

The sample holds many counts of this clone. V and J are TRBV6-2 or TRBV6-3 and TRBJ1-6; 9 bases match TRBD1. Germline V gene sequence: CDR1 MNHEY, CDR2 SVGEGT. J gave up 8 bases and V 6 bases, and 11 bases lay outside the gene matches. The CDR3 has 16 residues. The CDR3 DNA reads as TGTGCCAGCAGCTCCTTCCCGGGACAGGGATATTCACCCCTCCACTTT. It is translated as CASSSFPGQGYSPLHF.

The gene calls are TRBV5-1 and TRBJ1-1, with TRBD1 as a possible D gene (5 bases). Per the germline V gene, CDR1 is SGHRS and CDR2 is YFSETQ. The CDR3 covers 14 residues. V dropped 4 bases and J dropped 5 bases, with 15 bases sitting between them. CDR3 residues: CASSGTPGGTEAFF. The CDR3 DNA reads as TGCGCCAGCAGCGGCACCCCGGGGGGTACTGAAGCTTTCTTT. Supplemented by reference TRBV5-1 and TRBJ1-1, the full variable domain reads KAGVTQTPRYLIKTRGQQVTLSCSPISGHRSVSWYQQTPGQGLQFLFEYFSETQRNKGNFPGRFSGRQFSNSRSEMNVSTLELGDSALYLCASSGTPGGTEAFFGQGTRLTVV.

The chain employs TRBV5-1 and TRBJ2-1; TRBD2 matches 8 bases. The CDR3 is 16 amino acids. Germline-derived CDR1 and CDR2 are SGHRS and YFSETQ. V lost 3 bases and J lost 6; bases outside the gene matches: 11. CDR3 DNA sequence: TGCGCCAGCAGCTCCCAGGCTTCGGGGGGGGGCAATGAGCAGTTCTTC. Amino acids: CASSSQASGGGNEQFF.

The chain links TRBV7-2 to TRBJ2-1; 10 bases line up with TRBD2. V lost 0 bases to trimming and J lost 6 bases; unmatched junction nucleotides: 2. This CDR3 comprises 15 residues. Germline CDR1 reads SGHTA; CDR2 reads FQGNSA. The CDR3 nucleotides read TGTGCCAGCAGCTTAGCGAGCGGGGGGGTCAATGAGCAGTTCTTC. Amino acid sequence: CASSLASGGVNEQFF.

The chain employs TRBV7-9 and TRBJ2-5; 9 bases are a match to TRBD1. CDR3 length: 15 residues. The V and J ends lost 5 bases and 4 bases, in that order; junction bases with no gene match: 8. Germline assignment: CDR1 SEHNR and CDR2 FQNEAQ (reference sequence). The CDR3 region has the DNA TGTGCCAGCAGCAACAGACAGGGGGAGCGAGAGACCCAGTACTTC. Translating it yields CASSNRQGERETQYF.

The chain recombines TRBV9 with TRBJ2-1; 10 nucleotides match TRBD1. The CDR3 sequence is 15 residues long. J lost 5 bases, V lost 4 bases, and 6 bases had no gene match. Looked up from germline, CDR1 is SGDLS and CDR2 is YYNGEE. CDR3 bases: TGTGCCAGCAGCACCCGACAGGGGGCAGACAATGAGCAGTTCTTC. This sequence encodes CASSTRQGADNEQFF.

J is TRBJ1-1 and V is TRBV4-1; a possible D gene is TRBD1 (5 bases). V shed 1 base and J shed 2 bases, with 11 bases lying between them. The CDR3 loop spans 15 amino acids. Germline CDR1 reads MGHRA; CDR2 reads YSYEKL. The CDR3 protein is CASSQGRQLNTEAFF. DNA of the CDR3: TGCGCCAGCAGCCAAGGGCGACAGCTCAACACTGAAGCTTTCTTT.

The chain employs TRBV2 and TRBJ2-5, with D maybe TRBD1 (7 bases). The CDR3 spans 14 residues. Germline V gives CDR1 SNHLY, CDR2 FYNNEI. Trimming removed 6 bases at V and 4 bases at J, with 15 bases between. In DNA, the CDR3 is TGTGCCAGCAGCAAAGACAGGGACTCAGAGACCCAGTACTTC. Residues: CASSKDRDSETQYF.

The chain couples TRBV7-9 to TRBJ1-1; possible D gene TRBD1, 5 bases. Trimming removed 6 bases at V and 3 bases at J, with 14 bases between. CDR3 size: 14 residues. The germline V gene has CDR1 SEHNR and CDR2 FQNEAQ (reference sequence). DNA of the CDR3: TGTGCCAGCAGTCGCCTTGGAGGGGACACTGAAGCTTTCTTT. Its protein product is CASSRLGGDTEAFF.

The rearrangement joins TRBV3-1 (or the pseudogene TRBV3-2) to TRBJ1-2; TRBD1 matches at 7 bases. Trimming at V came to 0 bases and at J to 7 bases, leaving 2 bases not matched to a gene. Germline V gives CDR1 LGHDT, CDR2 YNNKEL (reference sequence). The CDR3 spans 13 residues. CDR3 in amino acids: CASSQDNRGGYTF. DNA for the CDR3: TGTGCCAGCAGCCAAGATAACAGGGGTGGCTACACCTTC.

V and J are TRBV6-6 and TRBJ2-2; D gene uncertain. The germline CDR1 and CDR2 sequences are MNHNY and SVGAGI (reference sequence). The CDR3 contains 13 residues. The ends were cut back, 0 bases at V and 4 bases at J, with 3 bases in the middle. CDR3 amino acids: CASSYSSTGELFF. The CDR3 coding sequence is TGTGCCAGCAGTTACTCCTCCACCGGGGAGCTGTTTTTT.

This clone was detected only a few times. This chain joins TRBV21-1 and TRBJ1-2; the table assigns TRBD1, which was not confirmed against the DNA. TRBV21-1 is a pseudogene segment. This CDR3 spans 18 amino acids. The CDR3 sequence: CASSTPRDTKTRGYGYTF. CDR3 in DNA: TGTGCCAGCAGCACCCCCCGGGACACCAAAACCCGGGGCTATGGCTACACCTTC.

Turning to this clone: Other DNA sequences in this sample translate to the same CDR3. The V and J genes are TRBV15 and TRBJ2-5, with D tentatively TRBD1 (6 bases). Germline CDR1 reads LNHNV; CDR2 reads YYDKDF (reference sequence). The CDR3 loop spans 13 amino acids. V was clipped by 5 bases and J by 5 bases, with 12 bases between them. The CDR3 sequence: CATSLGGTETQYF. In nucleotides, the CDR3 is TGTGCCACCAGCCTAGGGGGTACGGAGACCCAGTACTTC.